The 2 T cell receptor beta chains below all came from one sample that was sequenced in a study of early T cells in non-severe SARS-CoV-2 infection. TCRdb reanalysed the 5' RACE reads using MiXCR and keeps one entry per CDR3 protein. Counted here are approximately 66,000 distinct CDR3 sequences, around 11% occurring once; the ten biggest clones make up approximately 1%. The source was whole blood, collected at baseline. These receptors were obtained from an adult who was a healthcare worker with PCR-confirmed SARS-CoV-2 infection or an uninfected control (not recorded which). The donor label of this sample is uncertain.

This clonotype has at least ten counts. The DNA of the CDR3 is TGTGCCAGCCAGGTTGGGGCTAACACTGAAGCTTTCTTT. Translating gives CASQVGANTEAFF. The chain is built from TRBV19 and TRBJ1-1, with D possibly being TRBD1 (5 bases). Germline-derived CDR1 and CDR2 are LNHDA and SQIVND (reference sequence). V was pared by 9 bases and J by 2 bases, with 13 bases between. The CDR3 length is 13 residues. Combining the CDR3 with reference TRBV19 and TRBJ1-1 gives the whole variable domain DGGITQSPKYLFRKEGQNVTLSCEQNLNHDAMYWYRQDPGQGLRLIYYSQIVNDFQKGDIAEGYSVSREKKESFPLTVTSAQKNPTAFYLCASQVGANTEAFFGQGTRLTVV.

This chain uses TRBV12-3 or TRBV12-4 with TRBJ1-5; possible D gene TRBD1, 5 bases. Trimming took off 6 bases at V and 2 bases at J, with 8 bases between the two ends. The CDR3 is made up of 13 amino acids. CDR3 protein: CASSRQRNQPQHF. The CDR3, as DNA: TGTGCCAGCAGCAGACAGCGCAATCAGCCCCAGCATTTT.